This record looks at one T cell receptor (beta chain) sequence and its context. These data are taken from a study of blood T cell repertoires in COVID-19. Study-wide background: Researchers got acute and convalescent COVID-19 samples from the United States, Italy and Spain. T cells, B-cell-depleted T cells, or PBMCs provided the cDNA or gDNA that served as material.

Per germline, CDR1 LNHNV and CDR2 YYDKDF (reference sequence). The CDR3 spans 17 residues. Trimming took 1 base from V and 5 from J; bases not matched to a gene: 6. Per the original methods: Reference gene primer amplification in the assay estimated nucleated cell counts. The table came from immunoSEQ multiplex PCR; TCRdb's copy has only in-frame clones and leaves some out. The V and J calls and clone size are taken from that table; D and trimming were inferred from the DNA. This sample has 110,000 to 150,000 clones, with 65% to 85% found just once. The sample comprised peripheral blood. The J gene is TRBJ2-3, the V gene TRBV15, with TRBD2 identical over 13 bases. The receptor's source is an older woman with acute or convalescent COVID-19. The CDR3 is CATSRGRTSGSGDTQYF. In DNA, the CDR3 is TGTGCCACCAGCAGAGGTCGGACTAGCGGGAGTGGAGATACGCAGTATTTT.